The 13 T cell receptor beta chains below were found in one sample sequenced in a study of blood T cell repertoires in COVID-19. The method was immunoSEQ multiplex PCR; TCRdb's version includes in-frame clones alone and lacks a portion of them. The sample has approximately 450,000 clones; approximately 90% are singletons. The sequencing sample was made of peripheral blood. These receptors all stem from a woman between 25 and 40 years old with acute or convalescent COVID-19.

This clone has a handful of counts. This chain joins TRBV15 and TRBJ2-7; D gene unclear. V lost 0 bases and J lost 8, with 17 bases in between. Germline lookup yields CDR1 LNHNV and CDR2 YYDKDF (reference sequence). The CDR3 runs to 15 residues. The DNA for the CDR3 is TGTGCCACCAGCAGAGATCTTGGTAACGAGATCAAGCAGTACTTC. This translates into CATSRDLGNEIKQYF.

The chain has TRBV5-1 and TRBJ1-2; 10 bases are shared with TRBD1. The CDR3 covers 15 residues. Germline V CDR1 and CDR2: SGHRS, YFSETQ. J lost 6 bases, V lost 4 bases, and 9 bases had no gene match. The CDR3 spells CASSPRQGAWDGYTF. In DNA, the CDR3 is TGCGCCAGCAGCCCAAGACAGGGGGCTTGGGATGGCTACACCTTC.

The chain couples TRBV3-1 (or the pseudogene TRBV3-2) to TRBJ2-1; D might be TRBD1 (6 bases). The ends were cut back, 0 bases at V and 9 bases at J, with 21 bases in the middle. Per germline, CDR1 LGHDT and CDR2 YNNKEL (reference sequence). The CDR3 contains 17 residues. The CDR3 DNA reads TGTGCCAGCAGCCAAGATTTTCAGGGGCGGTGGTTATTTGAGCAGTTCTTC. It encodes CASSQDFQGRWLFEQFF.

The chain couples TRBV6-2 or TRBV6-3 to TRBJ1-6, with TRBD1 identical over 7 bases. The CDR3 totals 13 residues. Germline V CDR1 and CDR2: MNHEY, SVGEGT. V lost 6 bases, J lost 6 bases, and 2 bases stayed unmatched. In DNA, the CDR3 is TGTGCCAGCAGCTGGGACAGTAATTCACCCCTCCACTTT. Translation gives CASSWDSNSPLHF.

The V gene is TRBV19, the J gene TRBJ2-5; 7 nucleotides match TRBD2. This CDR3 contains 15 residues. Germline CDR1 is LNHDA and CDR2 is SQIVND (reference sequence). V was pared by 6 bases and J by 2 bases, with 9 bases of the junction left unmatched. DNA of the CDR3: TGTGCCAGTAGCACAGTTGCGGGGGATCAAGAGACCCAGTACTTC. This sequence encodes CASSTVAGDQETQYF.

The chain recombines TRBV29-1 with TRBJ2-1, with D possibly TRBD2 on 6 matching bases. V was pared by 7 bases and J by 4 bases, with 17 bases between. Per germline, CDR1 SQVTM and CDR2 ANQGSEA. The CDR3 consists of 14 residues. Here the CDR3 reads CSARSRGSYNEQFF. CDR3 coding DNA: TGCAGCGCCCGCAGTCGGGGGTCGTACAATGAGCAGTTCTTC.

This chain joins TRBV27 and TRBJ2-5; the D gene is possibly TRBD2 (5 bases). CDR3 length equals 13 residues. V lost 2 bases and J 2 bases, leaving 6 bases between the germline ends. CDR1 and CDR2 from the germline V gene are MNHEY and SMNVEV (reference sequence). Written as DNA, the CDR3 is TGTGCCAGCAGTTTACGGGGTCAAGAGACCCAGTACTTC. Amino acid sequence: CASSLRGQETQYF.

This sequence joins TRBV5-1 and TRBJ2-5; D ambiguous. Germline CDR1 reads SGHRS; CDR2 reads YFSETQ. V gave up 2 bases and J gave up 2 bases, with 10 bases separating them. The CDR3 totals 14 residues. The CDR3 sequence: CASSFTGPQETQYF. DNA of the CDR3: TGCGCCAGCAGCTTCACCGGTCCACAAGAGACCCAGTACTTC.

The chain recombines TRBV28 with TRBJ2-5, with 11 bases lining up with TRBD1. CDR1 and CDR2 (germline): MDHEN, SYDVKM. The CDR3 sequence is 17 residues long. The V segment lost 1 base and the J segment 1 base; nucleotides outside the gene matches: 5. DNA of the CDR3: TGTGCCAGCAGTTTATCCCAGGACAGGGGGCCCCAAGAGACCCAGTACTTC. Protein sequence: CASSLSQDRGPQETQYF.

This chain links TRBV19 with TRBJ2-6, with D possibly being TRBD2 (5 bases). V was shortened by 11 bases and J by 0 bases, with 14 bases between the two germline ends. CDR3 length: 15 amino acids. Per the germline V gene, CDR1 is LNHDA and CDR2 is SQIVND (reference sequence). The CDR3 bases are TGTGCCTGTCGCGCGAGGGACTCTGGGGCCAACGTCCTGACTTTC. Translating it yields CACRARDSGANVLTF.

The chain uses TRBV5-1 and TRBJ2-1, with TRBD1 matching 9 bases. In germline, CDR1 is SGHRS, CDR2 YFSETQ. V shed 0 bases, J shed 8 bases, and the junction held 3 bases outside the gene matches. The CDR3 covers 14 residues. CDR3 region: CASSLGDRAYEQFF. The CDR3 nucleotides read TGCGCCAGCAGCTTGGGGGACAGGGCCTATGAGCAGTTCTTC.

V is TRBV5-4 and J is TRBJ2-1; 9 bases map to TRBD2. CDR3 size: 15 residues. CDR1 and CDR2 (germline): SGHNT, YYREEE (reference sequence). V gave up 0 bases and J gave up 7 bases; unmatched junction bases: 5. The CDR3 loop reads CASSLGGGARNEQFF. CDR3 nucleotides: TGTGCCAGCAGCTTGGGCGGGGGGGCTCGGAATGAGCAGTTCTTC.

The chain recombines TRBV5-1 with TRBJ2-7, with D uncertain. The CDR3 runs to 14 residues. Trimming took 0 bases from V and 0 from J, leaving 7 bases between them. The V gene's germline CDR1 is SGHRS and CDR2 YFSETQ. CDR3 amino acids: CASSLVQSSYEQYF. The CDR3 nucleotides are TGCGCCAGCAGCTTGGTACAGAGCTCCTACGAGCAGTACTTC.